This T cell receptor beta chain was sequenced for a study of STAT5B mutations in CD4+ large granular lymphocyte leukemia. Some clones are missing from TCRdb's copy, which holds only in-frame ones; the method was immunoSEQ multiplex PCR. The sample has roughly 36,000 clones, about 87% seen once. Buffy coats from healthy blood donors served as controls. Findings and limits, study-wide: The CD4+ versus CD8+ T-LGLL clonality difference may reflect limited sample size. Without putative leukemic clones, patient CD4-sorted repertoires remained more clonal than healthy CD4+ repertoires. 8/27 top patient clones versus 2/35 control clones were TRBV06-family.

CDR1 MNHEY and CDR2 SVGAGI come from the germline V gene. V was trimmed by 5 bases and J by 5 bases, leaving 15 bases between them. This CDR3 has 14 amino acids. On this clone itself: What it binds is unknown.

The sequenced sample consisted of CD4+ T cells from blood buffy coats. The gene calls are TRBV6-5 and TRBJ1-1, with a possible D match to TRBD1 (5 bases). The TCR originated in a human donor in good health. The CDR3 coding sequence is TGTGCCAGCAGTCCGGACCCATGGGGGACTGAAGCTTTCTTT. This encodes CASSPDPWGTEAFF.